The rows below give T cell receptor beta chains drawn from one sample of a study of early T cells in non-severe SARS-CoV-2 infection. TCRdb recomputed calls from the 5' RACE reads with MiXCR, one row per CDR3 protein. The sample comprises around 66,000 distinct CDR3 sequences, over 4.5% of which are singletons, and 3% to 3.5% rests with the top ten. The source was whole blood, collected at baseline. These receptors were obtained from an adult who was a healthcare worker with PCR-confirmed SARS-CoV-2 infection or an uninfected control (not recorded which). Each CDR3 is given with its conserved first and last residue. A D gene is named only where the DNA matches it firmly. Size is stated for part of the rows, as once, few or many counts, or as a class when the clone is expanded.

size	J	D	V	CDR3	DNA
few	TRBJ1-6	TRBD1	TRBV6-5	CASSATGTGTPRDSPLHF	TGTGCCAGCAGTGCTACCGGGACAGGGACGCCCAGGGATTCACCCCTCCACTTT
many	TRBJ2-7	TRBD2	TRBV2	CASSVGLAGPNEQYF	TGTGCCAGCAGCGTGGGACTAGCGGGACCCAACGAGCAGTACTTC
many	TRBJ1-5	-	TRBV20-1	CSATNRDFSQPQHF	TGCAGTGCCACCAACCGGGACTTCAGTCAGCCCCAGCATTTT
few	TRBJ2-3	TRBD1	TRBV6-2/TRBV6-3	CASSYNRGYADTQYF	TGTGCCAGCAGTTACAACAGGGGATATGCAGATACGCAGTATTTT
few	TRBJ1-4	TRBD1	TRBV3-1	CASSRDSGEKLFF	TGTGCCAGCAGCCGGGACAGTGGAGAAAAACTGTTTTTT
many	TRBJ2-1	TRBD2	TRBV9	CASSPRTSGYYKQFF	TGTGCCAGCAGCCCTAGGACTAGCGGGTACTACAAGCAGTTCTTC
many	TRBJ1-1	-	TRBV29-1	CSVRVMENTEAFF	TGCAGCGTCAGGGTAATGGAGAACACTGAAGCTTTCTTT
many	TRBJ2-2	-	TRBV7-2	CASSAQRGELFF	TGTGCCAGCAGCGCCCAACGGGGGGAGCTGTTTTTT
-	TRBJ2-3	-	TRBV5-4	CASSHDPSTDTQYF	TGTGCCAGCAGCCATGACCCTAGTACAGATACGCAGTATTTT
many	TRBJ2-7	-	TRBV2	CASKVRSYEQYF	TGTGCCAGCAAGGTCCGTTCCTACGAGCAGTACTTC
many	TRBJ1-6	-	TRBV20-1	CSAADSNSPLHF	TGCAGTGCCGCGGACAGTAATTCACCCCTCCACTTT
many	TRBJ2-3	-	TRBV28	CASSHAPDRDTTDTQYF	TGTGCCAGCAGTCATGCCCCGGATCGGGATACTACAGATACGCAGTATTTT
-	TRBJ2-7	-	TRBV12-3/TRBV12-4	CASRDTSGGHEQYF	TGTGCCAGCAGAGACACTAGTGGGGGCCACGAGCAGTACTTC
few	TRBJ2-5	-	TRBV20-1	CSARDPGETQYF	TGCAGTGCTAGAGATCCGGGAGAGACCCAGTACTTC
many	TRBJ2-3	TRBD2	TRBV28	CASSLTSGYASTDTQYF	TGTGCCAGCAGTTTGACTAGCGGTTACGCTAGCACAGATACGCAGTATTTT
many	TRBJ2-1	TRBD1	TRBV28	CASSPRTGKYNEQFF	TGTGCCAGCAGTCCCCGGACAGGGAAATACAATGAGCAGTTCTTC
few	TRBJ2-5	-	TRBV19	CASSSRLQETQYF	TGTGCCAGTAGTTCCAGACTGCAAGAGACCCAGTACTTC
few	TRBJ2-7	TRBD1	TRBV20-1	CSARRDSNYEQYF	TGCAGTGCTAGAAGGGACAGTAACTACGAGCAGTACTTC
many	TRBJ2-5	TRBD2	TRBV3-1	CASSPSGRYETQYF	TGTGCCAGCAGCCCGAGCGGGAGATATGAGACCCAGTACTTC
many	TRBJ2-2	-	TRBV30	CACSNPRALSPGELFF	TGTGCCTGTTCTAATCCCCGGGCCCTAAGTCCCGGGGAGCTGTTTTTT
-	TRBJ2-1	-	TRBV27	CASSYGSYNEQFF	TGTGCCAGCAGTTATGGCTCCTACAATGAGCAGTTCTTC
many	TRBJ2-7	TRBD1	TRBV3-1	CASSPTRDRVLPIYEQYF	TGTGCCAGCAGCCCCACCCGGGACAGGGTCCTCCCAATCTACGAGCAGTACTTC
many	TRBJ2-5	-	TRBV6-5	CASSYNRGGETQYF	TGTGCCAGCAGTTACAATAGGGGGGGAGAGACCCAGTACTTC
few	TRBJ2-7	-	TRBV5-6	CASRSTGGIYEQYF	TGTGCCAGCAGGTCAACTGGGGGGATCTACGAGCAGTACTTC
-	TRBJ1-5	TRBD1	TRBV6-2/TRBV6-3	CASSIGTGHYSNQPQHF	TGTGCCAGCAGCATTGGGACAGGGCATTATAGCAATCAGCCCCAGCATTTT
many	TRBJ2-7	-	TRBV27	CASSFSGQGEQYF	TGTGCCAGCAGTTTTTCAGGGCAAGGAGAGCAGTACTTC
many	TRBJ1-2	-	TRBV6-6	CASSPKGYGYTF	TGTGCCAGCAGTCCGAAGGGTTACGGCTACACCTTC
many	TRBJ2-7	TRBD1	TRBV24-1	CATSEEGTGGSYEQYF	TGTGCCACCAGTGAGGAGGGGACAGGGGGGTCCTACGAGCAGTACTTC
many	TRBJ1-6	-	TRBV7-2	CASRGQGYNSPLHF	TGTGCCAGCAGAGGGCAGGGTTATAATTCACCCCTCCACTTT
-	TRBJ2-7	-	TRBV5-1	CASQPPGTYEQYF	TGCGCCAGCCAACCCCCAGGGACCTACGAGCAGTACTTC
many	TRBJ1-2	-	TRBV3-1	CASSQELGQRNGYTF	TGTGCCAGCAGCCAAGAGTTAGGGCAGCGTAATGGCTACACCTTC
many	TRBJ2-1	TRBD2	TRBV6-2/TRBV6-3	CASTPLGTTLNEQFF	TGTGCCAGCACCCCGTTGGGGACTACCCTCAATGAGCAGTTCTTC
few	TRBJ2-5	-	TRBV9	CASSVAQGDETQYF	TGTGCCAGCAGCGTAGCCCAGGGCGACGAGACCCAGTACTTC
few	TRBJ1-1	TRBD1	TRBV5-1	CASSLGTADMNTEAFF	TGCGCCAGCAGTCTTGGGACAGCTGATATGAACACTGAAGCTTTCTTT
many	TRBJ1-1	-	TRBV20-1	CSALDDRNTEAFF	TGCAGTGCTTTGGACGACAGGAACACTGAAGCTTTCTTT
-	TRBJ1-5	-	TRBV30	CASQTGRNQPQHF	TGTGCCTCCCAAACAGGGAGGAATCAGCCCCAGCATTTT
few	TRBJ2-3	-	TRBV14	CASSQLTGSTDTQYF	TGTGCCAGCAGCCAACTTACAGGGAGCACAGATACGCAGTATTTT
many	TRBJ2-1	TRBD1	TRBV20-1	CSASRTGDEQFF	TGCAGTGCATCCCGGACAGGGGATGAGCAGTTCTTC
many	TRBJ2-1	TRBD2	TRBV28	CASSPSWLAGVHEQFF	TGTGCCAGCAGCCCTTCTTGGTTAGCGGGAGTCCATGAGCAGTTCTTC
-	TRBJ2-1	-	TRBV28	CASSLGSQGGYNEQFF	TGTGCCAGCAGTTTAGGGTCCCAGGGGGGCTACAATGAGCAGTTCTTC
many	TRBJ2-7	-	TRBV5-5	CASSPDSGHYYEQYF	TGTGCCAGCAGCCCCGATTCGGGACACTACTACGAGCAGTACTTC